These 27 T cell receptor beta chains were all obtained from the same sample, sequenced in a study of cytomegalovirus exposure and HLA in healthy donors. Primers: 60 Vbeta forward and 13 Jbeta reverse. Some clones are missing from TCRdb's copy, which holds only in-frame ones; the method was immunoSEQ multiplex PCR. The sample contains about 110,000 clones, about two thirds of which appear only once. Sequencing was done on a sample of PBMCs. The receptors shown here come from a man aged 30 to 39 in good health and CMV-seropositive.

This rearrangement joins TRBV7-9 to TRBJ1-1, with 8 bases matching TRBD1. Germline-derived CDR1 and CDR2 are SEHNR and FQNEAQ (reference sequence). The CDR3 loop spans 19 amino acids. J was trimmed by 2 bases and V by 5 bases; bases with no gene match: 19. CDR3: CASSHIRDHRGGYNTEAFF. The CDR3 DNA reads TGTGCCAGCAGCCATATCCGGGACCACAGGGGGGGGTATAACACTGAAGCTTTCTTT.

The chain combines TRBV5-6 with TRBJ2-2, with a possible D match to TRBD2 (6 bases). This CDR3 spans 16 amino acids. Germline lookup yields CDR1 SGHDT and CDR2 YYEEEE. V lost 5 bases and J lost 2, with 16 bases in between. This chain's CDR3 is CASSRGNSGNTGELFF. The CDR3 DNA is TGTGCCAGCAGTCGAGGGAATAGCGGAAACACCGGGGAGCTGTTTTTT.

The V call is TRBV19, the J call TRBJ1-3, with D possibly TRBD1 on 6 matching bases. V gave up 5 bases and J gave up 0 bases, with 11 bases separating them. The CDR3 contains 15 residues. CDR1 and CDR2 (germline): LNHDA, SQIVND (reference sequence). The CDR3 region is CASSSNRDSGNTIYF. The CDR3, as DNA: TGTGCCAGTAGTTCCAACAGGGACTCTGGAAACACCATATATTTT.

The rearrangement joins TRBV5-1 to TRBJ1-2; 7 bases match TRBD1. Germline CDR1 and CDR2: SGHRS and YFSETQ. J gave up 8 bases and V 4 bases, and 8 bases lay outside the gene matches. This CDR3 has 13 amino acids. The CDR3 sequence is CASSTQGMGGYTF. The CDR3 DNA is TGCGCCAGCAGCACACAGGGGATGGGGGGCTACACCTTC.

V and J are TRBV7-2 and TRBJ2-3, with 8 positions matching TRBD2. The V gene's germline CDR1 is SGHTA and CDR2 FQGNSA. Germline trimming cut 6 bases from V and 2 bases from J; bases unmatched to any gene: 4. There are 14 residues in the CDR3. The CDR3 loop is CASSYSGATDTQYF. CDR3 nucleotides: TGTGCCAGCAGTTATAGCGGGGCCACAGATACGCAGTATTTT.

V and J are TRBV30 and TRBJ1-5; maybe TRBD1 (5 bases). Per germline, CDR1 GTSNPN and CDR2 SVGIG (reference sequence). The length of the CDR3 is 14 residues. Trimming shortened V by 3 bases and J by 0 bases, and 9 bases separated the two germline ends. The CDR3 bases are TGTGCCTGGAGCGGGGGTTATAGCAATCAGCCCCAGCATTTT. It is translated as CAWSGGYSNQPQHF.

V is TRBV15 and J is TRBJ1-4, with D unclear. Trimming stripped 0 bases from V and 8 bases from J, with 16 bases between. The CDR3 is made up of 16 amino acids. CDR1 and CDR2 (germline): LNHNV, YYDKDF (reference sequence). The chain's CDR3 is CATSRDYPPGGEKLFF. Written as DNA, the CDR3 is TGTGCCACCAGCAGAGATTATCCTCCGGGCGGGGAAAAACTGTTTTTT.

The CDR3 region has the DNA TGTGCCAGCAGCGCCGCCGTGGGGCCGGAAGCTTTCTTT. This translates into CASSAAVGPEAFF. V and J are TRBV9 and TRBJ1-1, with a weak D call TRBD1 (5 bases). The length of the CDR3 is 13 residues. CDR1 SGDLS and CDR2 YYNGEE come from the germline V gene. V was trimmed by 3 bases and J by 8 bases, leaving 14 bases between them.

The rearrangement uses TRBV19 and TRBJ1-1, with TRBD1 as a possible D gene (6 bases). The CDR3 totals 15 residues. V lost 5 bases, J lost 1 base, and 14 bases lay in between. CDR1 is LNHDA, CDR2 SQIVND, per germline (reference sequence). The CDR3 DNA is TGTGCCAGTAGTTTACAGGGAAGGGGGAACACTGAAGCTTTCTTT. It codes for CASSLQGRGNTEAFF.

This rearrangement joins TRBV5-1 to TRBJ2-1, with 16 positions matching TRBD2. The CDR3 runs to 17 residues. With V trimmed by 2 bases and J by 8 bases, 7 bases remained unmatched. Germline V gene lookup returns CDR1 SGHRS and CDR2 YFSETQ. CDR3 sequence: CASSLGTSGRDRDEQFF. CDR3 sequence (DNA): TGCGCCAGCAGCTTAGGGACTAGCGGGAGGGATAGGGATGAGCAGTTCTTC. The whole variable domain, filled in from reference TRBV5-1 and TRBJ2-1, reads KAGVTQTPRYLIKTRGQQVTLSCSPISGHRSVSWYQQTPGQGLQFLFEYFSETQRNKGNFPGRFSGRQFSNSRSEMNVSTLELGDSALYLCASSLGTSGRDRDEQFFGPGTRLTVL.

This clone is medium-sized by share. This chain connects TRBV5-4 to TRBJ2-7, with TRBD2 identical over 8 bases. The CDR3 has 15 amino acids. CDR1 is SGHNT and CDR2 is YYREEE in the germline V gene (reference sequence). V gave up 0 bases and J gave up 2 bases; unmatched junction bases: 4. Here the CDR3 DNA reads TGTGCCAGCAGCTTGGATGGGCGGGAGGCCTACGAGCAGTACGTC. Translated: CASSLDGREAYEQYV.

The V gene is TRBV9, the J gene TRBJ2-5; 9 nucleotides agree with TRBD2. CDR1 and CDR2 from the germline V gene are SGDLS and YYNGEE. V was clipped by 3 bases and J by 1 base; unmatched bases: 4. The CDR3 runs to 15 residues. For the CDR3, the DNA is TGTGCCAGCAGCGCCCGACTAGCGGCCCAAGAGACCCAGTACTTC. This sequence encodes CASSARLAAQETQYF.

This clone turned up a few times. The chain combines TRBV29-1 with TRBJ2-2; D not certain. Trimming took 2 bases from V and 8 from J, leaving 6 bases between them. Germline lookup yields CDR1 SQVTM and CDR2 ANQGSEA. The CDR3 is 11 residues long. CDR3 in amino acids: CSVEKSGELFF. Written as DNA, the CDR3 is TGCAGCGTTGAAAAATCGGGGGAGCTGTTTTTT.

The chain has TRBV4-1 and TRBJ2-2; 10 bases align to TRBD2. The CDR3 has 18 residues. The V segment lost 4 bases and the J segment 2 bases; nucleotides outside the gene matches: 10. Germline CDR1 and CDR2: MGHRA and YSYEKL. CDR3 sequence (DNA): TGCGCCAGCAGCCGTATTACCGGGACTAGCGATAACACCGGGGAGCTGTTTTTT. Translation: CASSRITGTSDNTGELFF.

With respect to this clone: The junction departs from the called germline gene at one end, perhaps through a read error. The rearrangement links TRBV27 to TRBJ1-4; 7 nucleotides agree with TRBD1. The CDR3 is 15 amino acids. Germline CDR1 is MNHEY and CDR2 is SMNVEV (reference sequence). The CDR3 sequence is CANSLYPGGNEKLFF. The DNA for the CDR3 is TGTGCCAACAGTTTATACCCAGGGGGGAATGAAAAACTGTTTTTT.

V and J are TRBV2 and TRBJ1-2; 8 positions match TRBD1. V shed 6 bases and J 4 bases; nucleotides not matched to a gene: 7. CDR1 and CDR2 (germline): SNHLY, FYNNEI. This CDR3 comprises 14 residues. The CDR3 is CASSNTGTGYGYTF. CDR3 bases: TGTGCCAGCAGCAACACCGGGACAGGCTATGGCTACACCTTC.

V is TRBV9 and J is TRBJ2-7, with 14 bases aligning to TRBD2. The CDR3 contains 16 residues. V was clipped by 4 bases and J by 4 bases; unmatched bases: 7. Germline assignment: CDR1 SGDLS and CDR2 YYNGEE. The CDR3 nucleotides read TGTGCCAGCAGCCCAGGGACTAGCGGGGGCGGGTACGAGCAGTACTTC. It is translated as CASSPGTSGGGYEQYF.

This rearrangement joins TRBV7-2 to TRBJ2-7; the match to TRBD2 covers 10 bases. With 4 bases clipped from V and 3 bases from J, the junction kept 3 bases outside the gene matches. CDR1 is SGHTA, CDR2 FQGNSA, per germline. This CDR3 contains 14 residues. CDR3 DNA sequence: TGTGCCAGCAGCTCCCTAGCGGGGGTCTACGAGCAGTACTTC. It codes for CASSSLAGVYEQYF.

The CDR3 nucleotides are TGTGCCAGCAGCCCCCCCCAGGGTTCCCTGAATGAAAAACTGTTTTTT. Translating it yields CASSPPQGSLNEKLFF. The V and J genes are TRBV7-6 and TRBJ1-4; tentative D call: TRBD1 (5 bases). The V and J ends lost 5 bases and 5 bases respectively, with 18 bases between them. The V gene's germline CDR1 is SGHVS and CDR2 FNYEAQ. This CDR3 has 16 amino acids.

The V call is TRBV11-2, the J call TRBJ1-5; D call uncertain. The V and J ends lost 0 bases and 4 bases respectively, with 4 bases between them. Germline loops: CDR1 SGHAT, CDR2 FQNNGV. There are 13 residues in the CDR3. CDR3 sequence reads: CASSLESNQPQHF. CDR3 bases: TGTGCCAGCAGCTTAGAGTCGAATCAGCCCCAGCATTTT.

A note on this clone: At one end the junction does not follow the germline gene, possibly because of a read error. The gene calls are TRBV27 and TRBJ2-3; 10 positions agree with TRBD1. CDR1 and CDR2 (germline): MNHEY, SMNVEV (reference sequence). The CDR3 spans 14 residues. The CDR3 is CAGSRQGATDTQYF. In DNA, the CDR3 is TGTGCCGGCAGTAGACAGGGGGCCACAGATACGCAGTATTTT.

The chain has TRBV27 and TRBJ2-3; D is possibly TRBD2 (6 bases). The CDR3 contains 14 residues. V lost 7 bases to trimming and J lost 1 base, with 12 bases between them. Germline CDR1 and CDR2: MNHEY and SMNVEV (reference sequence). In DNA form, the CDR3 reads TGTGCCAGCATGGGAGGCAGTGGCACAGATACGCAGTATTTT. Translation: CASMGGSGTDTQYF.

The CDR3 reads CAILDGGGYTF. CDR3 coding DNA: TGCGCCATCTTAGACGGCGGGGGCTACACCTTC. The V and J genes are TRBV5-1 and TRBJ1-2; D remains ambiguous. The CDR3 totals 11 residues. CDR1 is SGHRS, CDR2 YFSETQ, per germline. V lost 9 bases, J lost 8 bases, and 14 bases lay in between.

V and J are TRBV18 and TRBJ2-7; TRBD1 aligns across 7 bases. This CDR3 contains 16 residues. V lost 1 base to trimming and J lost 3 bases; unmatched junction nucleotides: 9. CDR1 and CDR2 (germline): KGHSH, LQKENI. CDR3 in DNA: TGTGCCAGCTCACCACAGACAGGGTCCACACACTACGAGCAGTACTTC. As protein: CASSPQTGSTHYEQYF.

The sample holds one count of this clone. The V call is TRBV7-8, the J call TRBJ1-5; unclear D gene. The CDR3 is made up of 16 amino acids. Germline V gene sequence: CDR1 SGHVS, CDR2 FQNEAQ. V shed 0 bases and J shed 1 base, with 10 bases lying between them. CDR3 DNA: TGTGCCAGCAGCTTAGCCCCGGGAGGAAGCAATCAGCCCCAGCATTTT. Protein sequence: CASSLAPGGSNQPQHF.

The chain recombines TRBV7-2 with TRBJ2-5; D might be TRBD2 (8 bases). Trimming took off 3 bases at V and 2 bases at J, with 13 bases between the two ends. There are 15 residues in the CDR3. Germline CDR1 is SGHTA and CDR2 is FQGNSA. CDR3 in amino acids: CASSFVAGQQETQYF. CDR3 DNA: TGTGCCAGCAGCTTCGTAGCGGGACAGCAAGAGACCCAGTACTTC.

The chain uses TRBV5-4 and TRBJ1-2; 7 positions agree with TRBD1. Trimming cost V 0 bases and J 8 bases; bases outside gene matches: 4. CDR3 length: 13 amino acids. CDR1 is SGHNT and CDR2 is YYREEE in the germline V gene (reference sequence). The CDR3 DNA follows: TGTGCCAGCAGCTTGGGACAGGGTAGCGGCTACACCTTC. Amino acids: CASSLGQGSGYTF. The full variable domain, its missing parts supplied by reference TRBV5-4 and TRBJ1-2, is ETGVTQSPTHLIKTRGQQVTLRCSSQSGHNTVSWYQQALGQGPQFIFQYYREEENGRGNFPPRFSGLQFPNYSSELNVNALELDDSALYLCASSLGQGSGYTFGSGTRLTVV.